This T cell receptor beta chain came from a study of OX40 agonist ivuxolimab in advanced cancers. Across the study: Patients were roughly 81% male with ages about 20 to 79, mean approximately 58.

With 2 bases clipped from V and 10 bases from J, the junction kept 3 bases outside the gene matches. The CDR3 is 12 residues long. Germline-derived CDR1 and CDR2 are ENHRY and SYGVKD. Exclusion of a patient followed from autoimmune disease history or systemic immunosuppression. TCRdb's table, derived via immunoSEQ multiplex PCR, lists solely in-frame clones and lacks some. The repertoire includes 70,000 to 80,000 clones, 89% of them detected once, and 0.3% to 0.45% sits in the top ten. The TCR comes from an adult with an advanced solid tumor such as melanoma, head and neck, liver or kidney cancer. The sample was CD4+ or CD8+ T cells sorted from blood, taken in a trial of the OX40 agonist ivuxolimab. V is TRBV10-3 and J is TRBJ1-1, with 8 bases that match TRBD1. As DNA, the CDR3 is TGTGCCATCAGTGAGGGACAGGGAGGAGCTTTCTTT. As protein: CAISEGQGGAFF.